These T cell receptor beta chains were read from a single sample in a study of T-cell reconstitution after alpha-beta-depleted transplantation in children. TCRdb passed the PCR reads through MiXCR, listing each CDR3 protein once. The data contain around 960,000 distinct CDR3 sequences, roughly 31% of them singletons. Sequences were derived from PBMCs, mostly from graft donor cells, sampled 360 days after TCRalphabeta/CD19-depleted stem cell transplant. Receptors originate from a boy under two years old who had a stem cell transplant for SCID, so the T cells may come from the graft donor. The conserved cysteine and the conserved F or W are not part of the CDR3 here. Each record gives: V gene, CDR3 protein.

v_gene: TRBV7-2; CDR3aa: ASSSGQGPYTGELF
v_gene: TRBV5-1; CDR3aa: ASSLADRAETQY
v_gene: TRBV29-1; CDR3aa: SVAGAGNEQF
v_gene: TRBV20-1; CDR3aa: SARVRTGGGKNIQY
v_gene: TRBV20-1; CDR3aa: SAGGLDLETQY
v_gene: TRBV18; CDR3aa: ASSPLKENEAF
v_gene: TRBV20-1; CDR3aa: SARIRDRGLQETQY
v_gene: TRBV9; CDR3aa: ASSPHESAQY
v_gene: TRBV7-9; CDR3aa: ASSSTPIRARN
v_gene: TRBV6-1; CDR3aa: ASRAPTGGGNTIY
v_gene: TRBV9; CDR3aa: ASSVIGGQETQY
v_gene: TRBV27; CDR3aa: ASSSSAKGQNNEQF
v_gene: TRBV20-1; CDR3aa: SARGDLRNTIY
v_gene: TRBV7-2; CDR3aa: ASSLAFSTPPR
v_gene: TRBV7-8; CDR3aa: ASSSTDRSDWGSNQPQH
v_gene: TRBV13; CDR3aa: ASSLETSKADTQY
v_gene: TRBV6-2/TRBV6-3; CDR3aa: ASSVPGRGSGELF
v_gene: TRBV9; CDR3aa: ASSVGVTPDEQY
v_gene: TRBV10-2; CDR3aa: ASSDWASNTEAF
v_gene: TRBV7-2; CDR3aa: ASSLTGFSYNEQF
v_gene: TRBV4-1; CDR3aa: ASSHYRDIAYEQY
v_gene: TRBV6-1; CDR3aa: ASSIGGELTNEKLF
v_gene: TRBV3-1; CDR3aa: ASSPQTVNEKLF
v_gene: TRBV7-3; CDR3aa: ASSLSGYNEQF
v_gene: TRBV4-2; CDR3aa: ASSQDTGGNSYNSPLH
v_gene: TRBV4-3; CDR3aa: ASSQGTAGPQETQY
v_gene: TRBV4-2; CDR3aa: ASSQDARNQPQH
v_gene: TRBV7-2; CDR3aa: ASSFLRAGGANVLT
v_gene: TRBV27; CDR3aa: ASSPGTGSHEQY
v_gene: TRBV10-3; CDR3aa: AISTPSGASHEQY
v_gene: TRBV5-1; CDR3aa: ASSLDLGEQY
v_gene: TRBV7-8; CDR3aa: ASSFSMDRVYGYT
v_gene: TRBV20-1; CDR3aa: SAKSTGEKLF
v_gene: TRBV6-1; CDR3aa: ASSTHREEDYGYT
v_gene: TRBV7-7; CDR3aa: GSGLRDTGELF
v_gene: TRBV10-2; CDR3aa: ASSGRAPGGDEQY
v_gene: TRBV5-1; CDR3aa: ASSTSGGLDTQY
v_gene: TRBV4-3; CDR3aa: ASSQDFRRKETQY
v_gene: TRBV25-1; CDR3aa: ASSEFWGRDEKLF
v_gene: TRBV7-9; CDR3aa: AVSTVDSSYEQY
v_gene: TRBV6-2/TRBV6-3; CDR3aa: ASTPGGVPTYEQY
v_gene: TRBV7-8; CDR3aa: ASSSSAGAWDYEQY
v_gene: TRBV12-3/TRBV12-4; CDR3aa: ASSLVGPESDTQY
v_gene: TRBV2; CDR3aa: ASRGDRGGYNEQF
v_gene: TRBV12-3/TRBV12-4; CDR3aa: ASRPDRGKNTGELF
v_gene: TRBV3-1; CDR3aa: ASSQLNRGRETQY
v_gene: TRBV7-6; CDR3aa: ASSFGTVSSTEAF
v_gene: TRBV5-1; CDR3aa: ASSPDQLQSYEQY
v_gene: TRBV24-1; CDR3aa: ATSGAPSDQETQY
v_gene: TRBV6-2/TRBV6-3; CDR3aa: ASSADPHTQY
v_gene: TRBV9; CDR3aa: ASSVVGGGNNEQF
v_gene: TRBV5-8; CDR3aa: ASSPWARQGQETQY
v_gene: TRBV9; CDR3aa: ASSPRIGPYLQETQY
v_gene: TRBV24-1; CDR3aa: ATTSTYAGAGANVLT
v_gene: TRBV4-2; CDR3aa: ASSQDGFEGASYEQY
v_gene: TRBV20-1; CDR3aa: SAHPEGETQY
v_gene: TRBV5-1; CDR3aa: ASGDSANTGELF
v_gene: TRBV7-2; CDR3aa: ASSVKTGISSYEQY
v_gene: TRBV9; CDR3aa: ASRRTGDYGYT
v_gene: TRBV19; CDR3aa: ASSPGLAGGTNEQF